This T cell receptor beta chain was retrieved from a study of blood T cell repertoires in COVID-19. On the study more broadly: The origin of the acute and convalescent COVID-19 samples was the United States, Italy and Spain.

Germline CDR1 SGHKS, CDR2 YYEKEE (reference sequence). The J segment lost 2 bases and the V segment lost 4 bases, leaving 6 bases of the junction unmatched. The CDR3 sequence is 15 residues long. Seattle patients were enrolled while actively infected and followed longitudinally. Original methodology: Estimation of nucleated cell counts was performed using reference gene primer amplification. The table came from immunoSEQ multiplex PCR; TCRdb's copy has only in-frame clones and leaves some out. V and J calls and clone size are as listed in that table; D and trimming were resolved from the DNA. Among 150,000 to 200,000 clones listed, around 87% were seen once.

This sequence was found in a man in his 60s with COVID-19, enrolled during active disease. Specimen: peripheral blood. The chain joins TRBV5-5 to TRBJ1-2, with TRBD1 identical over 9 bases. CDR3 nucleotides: TGTGCCAGCAGCCTTGGACAGGGGCTAAACTATGGCTACACCTTC. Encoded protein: CASSLGQGLNYGYTF.